The subject of this entry is one T cell receptor (beta chain). Its antigen is not known. The data derive from a study of vaccination and CD4 T cells after COVID-19. Study summary: Specimens were obtained from a few convalescent patients at day 14 and at days 161 to 241 post-vaccination.

With the Oncomine TCR Beta short-read assay, DNA from cultured CD4+ T cells was sequenced. Extraction of genomic DNA was performed on cultured CD4+ T cells. Each CDR3 protein gets one entry after TCRdb re-called the PCR reads with MiXCR. Of tens of thousands of distinct CDR3 sequences in the sample, around two fifths were seen once. Time point of the sample: late sampling 161 to 241 days after vaccination in a few convalescent patients. The treatment was: approximately 11-day PBMC culture with coronavirus spike peptide pools or control peptides (ViraFEST assay). V was clipped by 0 bases and J by 10 bases, with 13 bases between them. Germline lookup yields CDR1 KGHSH and CDR2 LQKENI. The length of the CDR3 is 14 residues.

The V gene is TRBV18, the J gene TRBJ2-1; possibly TRBD1 for D (6 bases). Sequenced here: CD4+ T cells from blood, cultured in vitro, sampled about 7 months after SARS-CoV-2 vaccination. The clonotype comes from a human donor who had recovered from COVID-19. This CDR3 is CASSPPSLGTEQFF. The DNA of the CDR3 is TGTGCCAGCTCACCACCGAGTCTCGGGACAGAGCAGTTCTTC.